These 32 T cell receptor beta chains were all obtained from the same sample, sequenced in a study of blood T cell repertoires in COVID-19. Libraries were prepared by immunoSEQ multiplex PCR; TCRdb keeps only in-frame clonotypes and omits some of them. The table lists a few hundred thousand clones, roughly 90% of them singletons, with roughly 2% in the top ten. The sequencing input was peripheral blood. All receptors come from a man aged 35-49 years with active or convalescent COVID-19.

The rearrangement uses TRBV6-5 and TRBJ1-1, with D perhaps matching TRBD1 (5 bases). Germline CDR1 reads MNHEY; CDR2 reads SVGAGI. V lost 0 bases and J lost 5, with 7 bases in between. The CDR3 extends over 13 amino acids. CDR3 coding DNA: TGTGCCAGCAGTTACTCGAAGGGGACTGAAGCTTTCTTT. This codes for CASSYSKGTEAFF.

This clone was seen just once. The chain joins TRBV5-1 to TRBJ1-6; TRBD1 might be the D (6 bases). The CDR3 has 13 residues. The germline CDR1 and CDR2 sequences are SGHRS and YFSETQ. V lost 4 bases, J lost 10 bases, and 12 bases lay in between. In DNA form, the CDR3 reads TGCGCCAGCAGCCCAGGGACAAAGTCACCCCTCCACTTT. Protein sequence: CASSPGTKSPLHF.

This clone was detected only a few times. The J gene is TRBJ2-5, the V gene TRBV4-2; the match to TRBD2 covers 11 bases. Germline values: CDR1 LGHNA, CDR2 YNFKEQ. The V and J ends lost 4 bases and 5 bases, in that order; junction bases with no gene match: 9. The CDR3 spans 16 residues. CDR3 sequence reads: CASSRDGLAGRETQYF. The CDR3 DNA sequence: TGTGCCAGCAGCCGAGACGGACTAGCGGGTCGGGAGACCCAGTACTTC.

V gene TRBV27 combines with J gene TRBJ1-1, with 8 bases that match TRBD1. The CDR3 is 15 residues long. Unmatched junction bases numbered 17, after V lost 6 bases and J lost 11 bases. Germline-derived CDR1 and CDR2 are MNHEY and SMNVEV (reference sequence). CDR3 sequence: CASSNIYRGSLPAFF. CDR3 nucleotide sequence: TGTGCCAGCAGCAATATTTACAGGGGGTCTCTTCCGGCTTTCTTT.

The rearrangement links TRBV4-1 to TRBJ2-1, with D possibly being TRBD1 (5 bases). The CDR3 has 16 residues. V lost 2 bases and J lost 2, with 13 bases in between. From germline, CDR1 is MGHRA and CDR2 YSYEKL. The CDR3 bases are TGCGCCAGCAGCCAATTTCAGGGAAGCACCTACAATGAGCAGTTCTTC. Protein sequence: CASSQFQGSTYNEQFF.

The chain links TRBV19 to TRBJ1-1; D may be TRBD1 (5 bases). The germline V and J ends were trimmed by 5 bases and 4 bases, with 8 bases remaining between them. The CDR3 is made up of 12 amino acids. Germline V gives CDR1 LNHDA, CDR2 SQIVND (reference sequence). CDR3 sequence reads: CASSAGGTEAFF. CDR3 nucleotides: TGTGCCAGTAGTGCGGGGGGCACTGAAGCTTTCTTT. The full variable domain, with the rest looked up from reference TRBV19 and TRBJ1-1, is DGGITQSPKYLFRKEGQNVTLSCEQNLNHDAMYWYRQDPGQGLRLIYYSQIVNDFQKGDIAEGYSVSREKKESFPLTVTSAQKNPTAFYLCASSAGGTEAFFGQGTRLTVV.

The V call is TRBV6-1, the J call TRBJ2-2; 7 positions agree with TRBD2. Germline CDR1 and CDR2: MNHNS and SASEGT. The CDR3 loop spans 18 amino acids. The junction had 10 bases not matched to a gene; V was cut back by 2 bases and J by 1 base. The CDR3 DNA reads as TGTGCCAGCAGTGAAAGGAGCCTAGCGGAGATGAACACCGGGGAGCTGTTTTTT. Translation gives CASSERSLAEMNTGELFF.

V is TRBV5-1 and J is TRBJ2-1, with 9 positions matching TRBD2. Germline CDR1 SGHRS, CDR2 YFSETQ. Unmatched junction bases numbered 9, after V lost 4 bases and J lost 4 bases. The CDR3 loop spans 16 amino acids. The CDR3 sequence: CASSKTAGGRYNEQFF. In nucleotides, the CDR3 is TGCGCCAGCAGCAAAACAGCGGGAGGTCGGTACAATGAGCAGTTCTTC.

The chain couples TRBV19 to TRBJ2-6; tentatively, D is TRBD2 (6 bases). The V end was cut by 6 bases, the J end by 2 bases, with 8 bases between. The CDR3 is 14 residues long. Looked up from germline, CDR1 is LNHDA and CDR2 is SQIVND (reference sequence). CDR3 bases: TGTGCCAGTAGAACGGGGGCTGGGGCCAACGTCCTGACTTTC. Amino acid sequence: CASRTGAGANVLTF.

J is TRBJ2-4 and V is TRBV19; possibly TRBD2 for D (5 bases). The V gene lost 1 base and the J gene lost 0 bases, with 13 bases spanning the gap. The germline V gene has CDR1 LNHDA and CDR2 SQIVND (reference sequence). The CDR3 contains 17 residues. The CDR3 spells CASSIVSGSLAKNIQYF. The CDR3, as DNA: TGTGCCAGTAGTATAGTCAGCGGAAGCCTAGCCAAAAACATTCAGTACTTC. Full variable domain (remainder filled in from reference TRBV19 and TRBJ2-4): DGGITQSPKYLFRKEGQNVTLSCEQNLNHDAMYWYRQDPGQGLRLIYYSQIVNDFQKGDIAEGYSVSREKKESFPLTVTSAQKNPTAFYLCASSIVSGSLAKNIQYFGAGTRLSVL.

The chain is built from TRBV5-1 and TRBJ1-2; D might be TRBD1 (5 bases). CDR3 size: 13 residues. Trimming shortened V by 0 bases and J by 6 bases, and 9 bases separated the two germline ends. Looked up from germline, CDR1 is SGHRS and CDR2 is YFSETQ. The CDR3 coding sequence is TGCGCCAGCAGCTTGGAAGGGGAAAATGGCTACACCTTC. Translation: CASSLEGENGYTF.

The rearrangement links TRBV7-9 to TRBJ2-3; 8 nucleotides line up with TRBD2. The CDR3 extends over 15 amino acids. Germline V gene sequence: CDR1 SEHNR, CDR2 FQNEAQ (reference sequence). J lost 0 bases, V lost 6 bases, and 5 bases had no gene match. The DNA for the CDR3 is TGTGCCAGCAGTACTAGCGGTTACAGCACAGATACGCAGTATTTT. As protein: CASSTSGYSTDTQYF.

The count of this clone is one. In DNA form, the CDR3 reads TGTGCCAGCAGCTTAAGATTAGCGGGGCAGGCAGATACGCAGTATTTT. Amino acids: CASSLRLAGQADTQYF. The chain combines TRBV13 with TRBJ2-3; 8 positions match TRBD2. V dropped 2 bases and J dropped 4; count of bases not matched to a gene: 8. Germline V gene data show CDR1 as PRHDT and CDR2 as FYEKMQ (reference sequence). This CDR3 comprises 16 residues.

The CDR3 loop reads CASSLVASGYTDTQYF. CDR3 bases: TGCGCCAGCAGCTTGGTCGCTAGCGGCTACACAGATACGCAGTATTTT. This sequence joins TRBV5-1 and TRBJ2-3; 7 positions match TRBD2. Per the germline V gene, CDR1 is SGHRS and CDR2 is YFSETQ. With V trimmed by 0 bases and J by 2 bases, 6 bases remained unmatched. There are 16 residues in the CDR3.

A word on this clone: The same CDR3 arises from other DNA sequences in this sample as well. The chain combines TRBV5-4 with TRBJ2-7; possible D gene TRBD1, 6 bases. This CDR3 contains 12 residues. Germline values: CDR1 SGHNT, CDR2 YYREEE (reference sequence). V lost 2 bases and J 4 bases, leaving 7 bases between the germline ends. CDR3 nucleotide sequence: TGTGCCAGCAGCTTTCAGGGGTACGAGCAGTACTTC. Translation gives CASSFQGYEQYF.

The chain couples TRBV30 to TRBJ2-5, with TRBD2 matching over 8 bases. This CDR3 is built from 14 residues. Germline V gene sequence: CDR1 GTSNPN, CDR2 SVGIG (reference sequence). The V gene end was trimmed by 3 bases and the J gene end by 5 bases; junction bases not matched to a gene: 8. The CDR3 region has the DNA TGTGCCTGGAGCGGGGGGGGTTCGATGGAGACCCAGTACTTC. Translated, it gives CAWSGGGSMETQYF.

The chain employs TRBV14 and TRBJ1-4; tentatively, D is TRBD1 (6 bases). Trimming removed 4 bases at V and 7 bases at J, with 13 bases between. Germline V gives CDR1 SGHDN, CDR2 FVKESK. This CDR3 spans 14 amino acids. CDR3 nucleotide sequence: TGTGCCAGCAGCCCCTACATAGGGGGTGAAAAACTGTTTTTT. The encoded protein is CASSPYIGGEKLFF.

This sequence joins TRBV29-1 and TRBJ2-2; D might be TRBD1 (5 bases). V lost 7 bases and J 5 bases, leaving 20 bases between the germline ends. The CDR3 spans 15 residues. Germline V CDR1 and CDR2: SQVTM, ANQGSEA. CDR3 nucleotides: TGCAGCGACCCGACAGCCACCGGTGTTACCGGGGAGCTGTTTTTT. This translates into CSDPTATGVTGELFF.

The rearrangement links TRBV3-1 (or the pseudogene TRBV3-2) to TRBJ2-1; 10 nucleotides line up with TRBD2. Germline CDR1 is LGHDT and CDR2 is YNNKEL (reference sequence). With 1 base clipped from V and 6 bases from J, the junction kept 6 bases outside the gene matches. CDR3 length: 16 amino acids. CDR3 protein: CASSQVSSGRGNEQFF. The CDR3 bases are TGTGCCAGCAGCCAAGTCTCGAGCGGGAGGGGCAATGAGCAGTTCTTC.

This clone has a single count. The genes are TRBV28 and TRBJ1-5, with 7 bases matching TRBD1. The CDR3 has 16 amino acids. The ends lost 8 bases at V and 5 bases at J; junction bases unmatched: 15. CDR1 is MDHEN and CDR2 is SYDVKM in the germline V gene. The CDR3 DNA is TGTGCCAGCTCTCAAAAACCGGGACAGTCATATCAGCCCCAGCATTTT. It specifies CASSQKPGQSYQPQHF.

This chain joins TRBV6-5 and TRBJ1-1, with TRBD1 as a possible D gene (6 bases). The germline V gene encodes CDR1 MNHEY and CDR2 SVGAGI. The ends were cut back, 5 bases at V and 4 bases at J, with 14 bases in the middle. The CDR3 totals 14 residues. The CDR3: CASSSLDRATEAFF. CDR3 bases: TGTGCCAGCAGTAGCCTGGACAGAGCCACTGAAGCTTTCTTT.

The chain's CDR3 is CASSIGGSWALNTEAFF. In DNA, the CDR3 is TGTGCCAGTAGTATAGGTGGTAGTTGGGCGTTGAACACTGAAGCTTTCTTT. This chain connects TRBV19 to TRBJ1-1; no reliable D call. Germline CDR1 and CDR2: LNHDA and SQIVND (reference sequence). V lost 1 base to trimming and J lost 0 bases, with 15 bases between them. The CDR3 contains 17 residues.

Here the CDR3 reads CASPHRGCKETQYF. CDR3 DNA sequence: TGTGCCAGCCCCCATAGGGGGTGTAAAGAGACCCAGTACTTC. This chain joins TRBV6-7 and TRBJ2-5; D might be TRBD1 (6 bases). TRBV6-7 is an open reading frame, and its role is uncertain. V shed 8 bases and J shed 3 bases, with 16 bases lying between them. The CDR3 contains 14 residues.

This rearrangement joins TRBV25-1 to TRBJ1-1; D is perhaps TRBD1 (5 bases). The CDR3 is made up of 15 amino acids. Germline V gene sequence: CDR1 MGHDK, CDR2 SYGVNS. The V and J ends lost 3 bases and 1 base respectively, with 12 bases between them. The CDR3: CASSDPGGPNTEAFF. The CDR3 region has the DNA TGTGCCAGCAGTGACCCGGGGGGACCGAACACTGAAGCTTTCTTT.

The rearrangement joins TRBV25-1 to TRBJ2-7; 9 bases agree with TRBD2. The CDR3 extends over 12 amino acids. V dropped 9 bases and J dropped 1; count of bases not matched to a gene: 1. Germline V gene lookup returns CDR1 MGHDK and CDR2 SYGVNS. The CDR3 DNA is TGTGCCAGTACTAGCGGGTCCTACGAGCAGTACTTC. Its translation: CASTSGSYEQYF.

The chain links TRBV10-2 to TRBJ1-5; D not resolved. From germline, CDR1 is WSHSY and CDR2 SAAADI. The CDR3 is made up of 16 amino acids. V was pared by 3 bases and J by 1 base, with 13 bases between. The CDR3 is CASSDSRRGSNQPQHF. In nucleotides, the CDR3 is TGCGCCAGCAGTGACTCCCGGAGAGGGAGCAATCAGCCCCAGCATTTT.

This rearrangement joins TRBV7-2 to TRBJ2-2; 7 bases line up with TRBD1. Germline V gives CDR1 SGHTA, CDR2 FQGNSA. The J segment lost 2 bases and the V segment lost 5 bases, leaving 2 bases of the junction unmatched. This CDR3 spans 14 amino acids. CDR3 amino acids: CASSRDSNTGELFF. For the CDR3, the DNA is TGTGCCAGCAGCCGGGACAGTAACACCGGGGAGCTGTTTTTT.

The J gene is TRBJ2-4, the V gene TRBV6-1, with D unresolved. Germline CDR1 MNHNS, CDR2 SASEGT. Trimming took 3 bases from V and 8 from J, leaving 5 bases between them. The CDR3 is made up of 11 amino acids. In DNA, the CDR3 is TGTGCCAGCAGTGATATAGACATTCAGTACTTC. Encoded protein: CASSDIDIQYF.

CDR3 coding DNA: TGTGCCAGCAGTTTACAGAATTCTCCTGAGCAGTTCTTC. It codes for CASSLQNSPEQFF. The gene calls are TRBV27 and TRBJ2-1, with D hard to call. CDR3 length: 13 amino acids. CDR1 is MNHEY, CDR2 SMNVEV, per germline (reference sequence). The V end lost 2 bases, the J end lost 9 bases, and 11 bases lay between the germline ends.

V is TRBV7-9 and J is TRBJ1-6, with 9 positions matching TRBD1. Germline-derived CDR1 and CDR2 are SEHNR and FQNEAQ (reference sequence). V trimming: 1 base; J trimming: 6 bases; junction bases outside the gene matches: 1. CDR3 size: 15 residues. The CDR3 spells CASSLGTGANSPLHF. The CDR3, as DNA: TGTGCCAGCAGCTTAGGGACAGGGGCTAATTCACCCCTCCACTTT.

The chain recombines TRBV5-1 with TRBJ2-2, with TRBD1 matching over 7 bases. V was clipped by 6 bases and J by 4 bases; unmatched bases: 6. This CDR3 is 14 amino acids long. Germline V gene data show CDR1 as SGHRS and CDR2 as YFSETQ. The chain's CDR3 is CASKTGVSTGELFF. In nucleotides, the CDR3 is TGCGCCAGCAAAACAGGGGTGAGCACCGGGGAGCTGTTTTTT. The full variable domain, rest sourced from reference TRBV5-1 and TRBJ2-2, is KAGVTQTPRYLIKTRGQQVTLSCSPISGHRSVSWYQQTPGQGLQFLFEYFSETQRNKGNFPGRFSGRQFSNSRSEMNVSTLELGDSALYLCASKTGVSTGELFFGEGSRLTVL.

The V call is TRBV3-1 (or the pseudogene TRBV3-2), the J call TRBJ2-1; tentatively, D is TRBD2 (6 bases). Germline CDR1 LGHDT, CDR2 YNNKEL (reference sequence). Trimming pared 3 bases from V and 4 bases from J, leaving 13 bases between. The CDR3 sequence is 15 residues long. This CDR3 reads CASSHPGDGYNEQFF. The DNA of the CDR3 is TGTGCCAGCAGCCACCCGGGGGACGGTTACAATGAGCAGTTCTTC.